Included here is one T cell receptor (beta chain) sequence, with context. This entry belongs to a study of blood T cell repertoires in COVID-19. Individuals aged 18 to 89 years were recruited from approximately 24 US areas. The study assigned cohorts using participant-reported clinical history. Assay: immunoSEQ multiplex PCR; the TCRdb copy retains only in-frame clones and omits some. The repertoire holds roughly 300,000 clones, with 92% as singletons. There are 13 residues in the CDR3. Trimming took off 2 bases at V and 5 bases at J, with 10 bases between the two ends. Germline CDR1 SGHKS, CDR2 YYEKEE (reference sequence).

The genes are TRBV5-5 and TRBJ2-5; the D is unclear. Sequenced sample: PBMCs or T cells enriched from blood (not recorded which). The receptor comes from a woman in her 30s who had recovered from COVID-19. In nucleotides, the CDR3 is TGTGCCAGCAGCTTCCTAAGCCCGGAGACCCAGTACTTC. This encodes CASSFLSPETQYF.